The 19 T cell receptor beta chains presented below share a single source sample, sequenced in a study of cytomegalovirus exposure and HLA in healthy donors. Both 60 Vbeta primers and 13 Jbeta primers went into the PCR. The assay was immunoSEQ multiplex PCR, and TCRdb's table has in-frame clones only and misses some. This sample carries about 120,000 clones, roughly 80% of them seen once, and the ten largest clones take roughly 2.5%. Specimen: PBMCs. The receptors were sampled from a female donor in good health and CMV-seronegative.

The V call is TRBV6-5, the J call TRBJ2-7; 7 nucleotides align to TRBD2. Germline V gene data show CDR1 as MNHEY and CDR2 as SVGAGI. The trim removed 6 bases at V and 2 bases at J, leaving 7 bases unmatched. The CDR3 runs to 14 residues. The CDR3 loop reads CASSLSGEPYEQYF. The DNA for the CDR3 is TGTGCCAGCAGCCTAAGCGGGGAACCCTACGAGCAGTACTTC.

V usage is TRBV6-5 and J usage is TRBJ2-7; tentative D call: TRBD1 (6 bases). V was cut by 2 bases and J by 7 bases, with 15 bases left in between. The length of the CDR3 is 14 residues. Germline lookup yields CDR1 MNHEY and CDR2 SVGAGI. Written as DNA, the CDR3 is TGTGCCAGCAGTTACCTGCAGGGGACGGGGGAGCAGTACTTC. Its protein is CASSYLQGTGEQYF.

The J gene is TRBJ2-7, the V gene TRBV10-2; weak D call: TRBD2 (6 bases). V lost 7 bases, J lost 6 bases, and 10 bases lay in between. Germline loops: CDR1 WSHSY, CDR2 SAAADI. The CDR3 spans 11 residues. DNA for the CDR3: TGCGCCAGCAAGGCGGGGAGCGAGCAGTACTTC. It specifies CASKAGSEQYF.

The chain carries TRBV5-1 and TRBJ2-4; a possible D gene is TRBD2 (7 bases). V dropped 0 bases and J dropped 1 base, with 11 bases sitting between them. Germline V gene data show CDR1 as SGHRS and CDR2 as YFSETQ. This CDR3 has 16 amino acids. The CDR3 coding sequence is TGCGCCAGCAGCTTGGAGGGGGGGCTCGCCAAAAACATTCAGTACTTC. It yields the protein CASSLEGGLAKNIQYF. The variable domain in full, completed from reference TRBV5-1 and TRBJ2-4, reads KAGVTQTPRYLIKTRGQQVTLSCSPISGHRSVSWYQQTPGQGLQFLFEYFSETQRNKGNFPGRFSGRQFSNSRSEMNVSTLELGDSALYLCASSLEGGLAKNIQYFGAGTRLSVL.

The genes are TRBV9 and TRBJ2-1; 9 bases fit TRBD1. The V gene's germline CDR1 is SGDLS and CDR2 YYNGEE. This CDR3 contains 13 residues. Unmatched junction bases numbered 6, after V lost 0 bases and J lost 14 bases. CDR3 sequence reads: CASSVAPGDREFF. DNA of the CDR3: TGTGCCAGCAGCGTAGCCCCAGGGGACAGGGAGTTCTTC.

The chain uses TRBV6-4 and TRBJ1-2; no clear D. Trimming pared 5 bases from V and 8 bases from J, leaving 15 bases between. The CDR3 runs to 13 residues. CDR1 is MRHNA, CDR2 SNTAGT, per germline. For the CDR3, the DNA is TGTGCCAGCAGTCGGACCGGGGTCGAGGGCTACACCTTC. Its protein product is CASSRTGVEGYTF.

This sequence joins TRBV7-9 and TRBJ2-3, with D perhaps matching TRBD1 (6 bases). CDR1 and CDR2 from the germline V gene are SEHNR and FQNEAQ (reference sequence). CDR3 length: 19 amino acids. V lost 6 bases to trimming and J lost 0 bases, with 25 bases between them. As DNA, the CDR3 is TGTGCCAGCAGATCAATCTTCCCCGGACAGCCTCCTAGCACAGATACGCAGTATTTT. It yields the protein CASRSIFPGQPPSTDTQYF.

The gene calls are TRBV7-8 and TRBJ2-7; D uncertain. This CDR3 spans 13 amino acids. Looked up from germline, CDR1 is SGHVS and CDR2 is FQNEAQ. Trimming took off 0 bases at V and 3 bases at J, with 6 bases between the two ends. Here the CDR3 DNA reads TGTGCCAGCAGCTTAGCCCCCCTCTACGAGCAGTACTTC. It translates to CASSLAPLYEQYF. The entire variable domain, with the rest obtained from reference TRBV7-8 and TRBJ2-7, is as follows: GAGVSQSPRYKVAKRGQDVALRCDPISGHVSLFWYQQALGQGPEFLTYFQNEAQLDKSGLPSDRFFAERPEGSVSTLKIQRTQQEDSAVYLCASSLAPLYEQYFGPGTRLTVT.

V usage is TRBV5-6 and J usage is TRBJ1-2; possibly TRBD1 for D (5 bases). CDR3 length equals 16 residues. Germline V gene data show CDR1 as SGHDT and CDR2 as YYEEEE. V was trimmed by 3 bases and J by 3 bases, leaving 18 bases between them. This CDR3 reads CASSSGLNGGYYGYTF. In DNA, the CDR3 is TGTGCCAGCAGCTCCGGACTGAACGGGGGGTACTATGGCTACACCTTC.

This clone showed up just once. The chain uses TRBV5-1 and TRBJ2-5; D uncertain. Trimming took 4 bases from V and 3 from J, leaving 7 bases between them. Per the germline V gene, CDR1 is SGHRS and CDR2 is YFSETQ. The CDR3 has 12 residues. The CDR3 region is CASSPREETQYF. The DNA for the CDR3 is TGCGCCAGCAGCCCCCGGGAAGAGACCCAGTACTTC.

The chain joins TRBV5-6 to TRBJ2-5; TRBD1 aligns across 7 bases. Judging by the DNA end, TRBJ2-7 fits better; the J call may be wrong. Germline CDR1 SGHDT, CDR2 YYEEEE. This CDR3 has 13 amino acids. In nucleotides, the CDR3 is TGTGCCAGCAGCTGGGACAGCCCCTACGAGCAGTACTTC. Its protein product is CASSWDSPYEQYF.

V is TRBV9 and J is TRBJ2-2; TRBD2 aligns across 11 bases. CDR3 length: 16 residues. Germline CDR1 reads SGDLS; CDR2 reads YYNGEE. Trimming cost V 3 bases and J 1 base; bases outside gene matches: 2. CDR3 sequence: CASSGGLAGNTGELFF. Written as DNA, the CDR3 is TGTGCCAGCAGCGGCGGACTAGCGGGGAACACCGGGGAGCTGTTTTTT.

The rearrangement uses TRBV5-4 and TRBJ2-3; D might be TRBD2 (7 bases). CDR1 is SGHNT, CDR2 YYREEE, per germline (reference sequence). Trimming cost V 5 bases and J 4 bases, with 17 bases left between them. The CDR3 spans 15 residues. The CDR3 loop is CASRSTGGPADTQYF. CDR3 DNA: TGTGCCAGCAGGAGTACCGGGGGGCCGGCAGATACGCAGTATTTT.

The chain recombines TRBV19 with TRBJ2-7, with TRBD2 as a possible D gene (6 bases). Trimming stripped 4 bases from V and 4 bases from J, with 17 bases between. The CDR3 has 15 amino acids. Germline CDR1 reads LNHDA; CDR2 reads SQIVND (reference sequence). CDR3 residues: CASSRPTGLGYEQYF. In nucleotides, the CDR3 is TGTGCCAGTAGTAGACCGACGGGACTGGGATACGAGCAGTACTTC.

The chain is built from TRBV28 and TRBJ2-7; 8 bases align to TRBD1. CDR1 and CDR2 from the germline V gene are MDHEN and SYDVKM. The J segment lost 5 bases and the V segment lost 6 bases, leaving 9 bases of the junction unmatched. CDR3 length equals 14 residues. The CDR3 protein is CASRRTGFGDEQYF. Here the CDR3 DNA reads TGTGCCAGCAGACGGACAGGGTTCGGTGACGAGCAGTACTTC.

The count of this clone is one. This chain joins TRBV11-2 and TRBJ2-7; D remains unclear. The CDR3 runs to 11 residues. Germline lookup yields CDR1 SGHAT and CDR2 FQNNGV. V shed 5 bases and J shed 4 bases, with 6 bases lying between them. CDR3 region: CASSPAYEQYF. In DNA form, the CDR3 reads TGTGCCAGCAGCCCCGCGTACGAGCAGTACTTC.

CDR3 DNA sequence: TGCGCCAGCAGCCAAGTGGGGGGACTTAGTGAAAAACTGTTTTTT. Amino acid sequence: CASSQVGGLSEKLFF. V and J are TRBV4-1 and TRBJ1-4; weak D call: TRBD1 (5 bases). CDR3 length: 15 amino acids. Trimming shortened V by 1 base and J by 7 bases, and 13 bases separated the two germline ends. Germline assignment: CDR1 MGHRA and CDR2 YSYEKL.

This clone was counted once. This chain connects TRBV7-3 to TRBJ2-1; 10 bases align to TRBD2. With V trimmed by 4 bases and J by 8 bases, 11 bases remained unmatched. The CDR3 is 16 residues long. Germline V gene lookup returns CDR1 SGHTA and CDR2 FQGTGA. The CDR3 loop reads CASSSSGLARGDEQFF. In DNA, the CDR3 is TGTGCCAGCAGCTCCTCGGGACTAGCGAGGGGGGATGAGCAGTTCTTC.

This chain uses TRBV7-9 with TRBJ2-3; 13 bases match TRBD2. V trimming: 6 bases; J trimming: 3 bases; junction bases outside the gene matches: 15. This CDR3 is 19 amino acids long. CDR1 is SEHNR and CDR2 is FQNEAQ in the germline V gene (reference sequence). The DNA for the CDR3 is TGTGCCAGCAGTTCAAATCGACCCGGGACTAGCGGGGTTACAGATACGCAGTATTTT. This encodes CASSSNRPGTSGVTDTQYF.